The 20 T cell receptor beta chains listed next were all sequenced from one sample in a study of blood T cell repertoires in COVID-19 (TCRdb year 2020). Library preparation was by the immunoSEQ multiplex PCR assay. Imported from immuneACCESS, the table was reduced by TCRdb to in-frame sequences with V and J called. These copies leave out some clones; in studies compared against another copy, an unresolved V gene accounts for under half, and the cause of the remainder is not known. For this sample the table gives fewer than 200,000 clones, of which almost 80% were detected only once. About 25% of the sample goes to the ten largest clones. Input material: peripheral blood. Source of these receptors: a woman between 65 and 79 years old with acute or convalescent COVID-19.

V usage is TRBV6-6 and J usage is TRBJ2-5; 9 bases line up with TRBD1. The CDR3 covers 15 residues. Losses at the gene ends were 4 bases for V and 4 bases for J; bases not matched to a gene: 7. In germline, CDR1 is MNHNY, CDR2 SVGAGI (reference sequence). This chain's CDR3 is CASSFDRGSRETQYF. In nucleotides, the CDR3 is TGTGCCAGCAGTTTCGACAGGGGGAGTCGAGAGACCCAGTACTTC.

V gene TRBV2 combines with J gene TRBJ1-4; 10 bases are shared with TRBD1. This CDR3 contains 15 residues. Per germline, CDR1 SNHLY and CDR2 FYNNEI. V lost 5 bases, J lost 8 bases, and 8 bases stayed unmatched. In nucleotides, the CDR3 is TGTGCCAGCAGTCAACTAGGACAGGGGGGGGAAAAACTGTTTTTT. This gives the protein CASSQLGQGGEKLFF.

This chain links TRBV4-1 with TRBJ2-5, with TRBD2 matching over 14 bases. Germline CDR1 is MGHRA and CDR2 is YSYEKL. The J segment lost 4 bases and the V segment lost 1 base, leaving 8 bases of the junction unmatched. The CDR3 covers 18 residues. This chain's CDR3 is CASSQGETSGRARETQYF. CDR3 coding DNA: TGCGCCAGCAGCCAAGGAGAGACTAGCGGGAGGGCTCGAGAGACCCAGTACTTC.

The V gene is TRBV2, the J gene TRBJ2-5; tentatively, D is TRBD1 (5 bases). Germline CDR1 reads SNHLY; CDR2 reads FYNNEI. The CDR3 covers 14 residues. Deletions cut 7 bases from V and 1 base from J, with 13 bases between. CDR3 sequence (DNA): TGTGCCAGCAATTGGGGCGGCAGCCAAGAGACCCAGTACTTC. This translates into CASNWGGSQETQYF.

This clone showed up just once. CDR3 nucleotide sequence: TGTGCCAGCCGGGACACCTACTCTGGAAACACCATATATTTT. Translating it yields CASRDTYSGNTIYF. The chain employs TRBV19 and TRBJ1-3; perhaps TRBD1 as D (6 bases). The CDR3 consists of 14 residues. Germline lookup yields CDR1 LNHDA and CDR2 SQIVND (reference sequence). The ends were cut back, 9 bases at V and 0 bases at J, with 12 bases in the middle.

The rearrangement joins TRBV5-6 to TRBJ2-2; 10 bases agree with TRBD1. This CDR3 has 17 amino acids. Germline loops: CDR1 SGHDT, CDR2 YYEEEE. V gave up 4 bases and J gave up 0 bases; unmatched junction bases: 6. The CDR3 is CASSPGTGATNTGELFF. CDR3 coding DNA: TGTGCCAGCAGCCCCGGGACAGGGGCGACGAACACCGGGGAGCTGTTTTTT.

The rearrangement joins TRBV2 to TRBJ1-1; 9 bases agree with TRBD1. Germline CDR1 and CDR2: SNHLY and FYNNEI. V shed 7 bases, J shed 7 bases, and the junction held 10 bases outside the gene matches. The CDR3 is 14 amino acids. The CDR3 sequence is CASTPGQGFGEAFF. The CDR3, as DNA: TGTGCCAGCACTCCGGGACAGGGTTTCGGTGAAGCTTTCTTT.

The V call is TRBV6-2 or TRBV6-3, the J call TRBJ2-1, with TRBD2 matching over 7 bases. V trimming: 7 bases; J trimming: 3 bases; junction bases outside the gene matches: 15. Germline CDR1 reads MNHEY; CDR2 reads SVGEGT. CDR3 length: 17 residues. The CDR3: CASNPLLSGELYNEQFF. DNA of the CDR3: TGTGCCAGCAACCCCCTCTTAAGCGGGGAACTCTACAATGAGCAGTTCTTC.

The chain joins TRBV5-4 to TRBJ2-3; 9 bases fit TRBD2. V trimming: 0 bases; J trimming: 4 bases; junction bases outside the gene matches: 6. Germline values: CDR1 SGHNT, CDR2 YYREEE (reference sequence). The CDR3 covers 16 residues. CDR3 in DNA: TGTGCCAGCAGCTTGGGAGGTAGCGGGAGTTCAGATACGCAGTATTTT. Residues: CASSLGGSGSSDTQYF. Based on the CDR3 plus reference TRBV5-4 and TRBJ2-3, the full variable domain is ETGVTQSPTHLIKTRGQQVTLRCSSQSGHNTVSWYQQALGQGPQFIFQYYREEENGRGNFPPRFSGLQFPNYSSELNVNALELDDSALYLCASSLGGSGSSDTQYFGPGTRLTVL.

The gene calls are TRBV3-1 (or the pseudogene TRBV3-2) and TRBJ2-3, with 7 bases aligning to TRBD1. The germline V gene has CDR1 LGHDT and CDR2 YNNKEL (reference sequence). The CDR3 sequence is 17 residues long. Trimming cost V 1 base and J 1 base; bases outside gene matches: 8. CDR3 nucleotide sequence: TGTGCCAGCAGCCAAGGTCAAGGGGGCATGGGCACAGATACGCAGTATTTT. Translating gives CASSQGQGGMGTDTQYF.

V is TRBV3-1 (or the pseudogene TRBV3-2) and J is TRBJ2-3, with TRBD1 matching 9 bases. The CDR3 covers 15 residues. With V trimmed by 1 base and J by 4 bases, 3 bases remained unmatched. Germline CDR1 is LGHDT and CDR2 is YNNKEL (reference sequence). The CDR3 DNA follows: TGTGCCAGCAGCCAAGCGGACAGGGGTCCAGATACGCAGTATTTT. Amino acids: CASSQADRGPDTQYF.

The J gene is TRBJ2-4, the V gene TRBV27, with a possible D match to TRBD1 (6 bases). Germline V lookup: CDR1 MNHEY, CDR2 SMNVEV (reference sequence). This CDR3 is built from 15 residues. Trimming pared 6 bases from V and 0 bases from J, leaving 12 bases between. The CDR3 reads CASRPSGVAKNIQYF. The CDR3 nucleotides read TGTGCCAGCAGACCGTCAGGGGTAGCCAAAAACATTCAGTACTTC.

The chain carries TRBV27 and TRBJ2-3; D may be TRBD1 (7 bases). Germline CDR1 and CDR2: MNHEY and SMNVEV (reference sequence). The CDR3 is made up of 15 amino acids. The ends were cut back, 6 bases at V and 0 bases at J, with 13 bases in the middle. CDR3 loop: CASSRGVSSTDTQYF. CDR3 DNA: TGTGCCAGCAGCAGGGGGGTTTCTAGCACAGATACGCAGTATTTT.

V and J are TRBV2 and TRBJ1-4, with D perhaps matching TRBD1 (6 bases). Trimming took off 0 bases at V and 0 bases at J, with 14 bases between the two ends. CDR3 length equals 18 residues. Germline values: CDR1 SNHLY, CDR2 FYNNEI. The CDR3: CASSEAPWDITTNEKLFF. The CDR3 nucleotides read TGTGCCAGCAGTGAAGCGCCATGGGACATAACAACTAATGAAAAACTGTTTTTT. The full variable domain, with the rest looked up from reference TRBV2 and TRBJ1-4, is EPEVTQTPSHQVTQMGQEVILRCVPISNHLYFYWYRQILGQKVEFLVSFYNNEISEKSEIFDDQFSVERPDGSNFTLKIRSTKLEDSAMYFCASSEAPWDITTNEKLFFGSGTQLSVL.

The J gene is TRBJ2-2, the V gene TRBV10-3; D unclear. V shed 10 bases and J shed 7 bases, with 22 bases lying between them. This CDR3 is built from 15 residues. Germline loops: CDR1 ENHRY, CDR2 SYGVKD. CDR3 protein: CATSAVRHSRGELFF. The CDR3 DNA reads as TGTGCCACCTCCGCTGTCAGACATTCGCGCGGGGAGCTGTTTTTT.

The chain has TRBV24-1 and TRBJ1-1; D ambiguous. Germline CDR1 is KGHDR and CDR2 is SFDVKD. This CDR3 spans 14 amino acids. Trimming cost V 2 bases and J 5 bases, with 11 bases left between them. CDR3 loop: CATSDSRHGTEAFF. In DNA form, the CDR3 reads TGTGCCACCAGTGATTCCCGACACGGAACTGAAGCTTTCTTT.

The chain joins TRBV7-3 to TRBJ2-2, with 9 positions matching TRBD2. After removal of 2 bases from V and 6 bases from J, the junction contained 13 bases not matched to a gene. This CDR3 is built from 18 residues. From germline, CDR1 is SGHTA and CDR2 FQGTGA. CDR3 protein: CASSLEGGLAGSAGELFF. The DNA for the CDR3 is TGTGCCAGCAGCTTAGAAGGCGGGCTAGCGGGATCCGCCGGGGAGCTGTTTTTT.

The chain employs TRBV6-2 or TRBV6-3 and TRBJ2-2; 10 bases map to TRBD2. Germline V lookup: CDR1 MNHEY, CDR2 SVGEGT. V gave up 5 bases and J gave up 5 bases; unmatched junction bases: 8. The CDR3 is made up of 16 amino acids. CDR3 loop: CASSPGLAEITGELFF. In DNA form, the CDR3 reads TGTGCCAGCAGTCCCGGACTAGCGGAAATTACCGGGGAGCTGTTTTTT.

The chain has TRBV2 and TRBJ1-1; 9 bases fit TRBD1. V trimming: 6 bases; J trimming: 5 bases; junction bases outside the gene matches: 7. CDR3 length: 14 amino acids. CDR1 and CDR2 from the germline V gene are SNHLY and FYNNEI. Here the CDR3 DNA reads TGTGCCAGCAGCTACGACAGGGGGGGGACTGAAGCTTTCTTT. Amino acids: CASSYDRGGTEAFF. The variable domain in full, with the rest retrieved from reference TRBV2 and TRBJ1-1, is EPEVTQTPSHQVTQMGQEVILRCVPISNHLYFYWYRQILGQKVEFLVSFYNNEISEKSEIFDDQFSVERPDGSNFTLKIRSTKLEDSAMYFCASSYDRGGTEAFFGQGTRLTVV.

This clone was seen a handful of times. The rearrangement joins TRBV11-3 to TRBJ2-2; 9 positions match TRBD1. V trimming: 3 bases; J trimming: 6 bases; junction bases outside the gene matches: 11. Germline V gives CDR1 SGHNT, CDR2 YENEEA. This CDR3 contains 17 residues. Written as DNA, the CDR3 is TGTGCCAGCAGCTTGAACGAATGGACAGGGGTGTCCGGGGAGCTGTTTTTT. This translates into CASSLNEWTGVSGELFF. Full variable domain (remainder filled in from reference TRBV11-3 and TRBJ2-2): EAGVVQSPRYKIIEKKQPVAFWCNPISGHNTLYWYLQNLGQGPELLIRYENEEAVDDSQLPKDRFSAERLKGVDSTLKIQPAELGDSAVYLCASSLNEWTGVSGELFFGEGSRLTVL.